The rows below give T cell receptor beta chains drawn from one sample of a study of blood T cell repertoires in COVID-19. Repertoires were generated with immunoSEQ multiplex PCR, while TCRdb's copy carries only in-frame clones and drops some. The data hold 250,000 to 300,000 clones, with about 85% observed a single time. The sample comprised peripheral blood. The origin of the receptors is a woman in her 50s who had recovered from COVID-19. Each CDR3 is given with its conserved first and last residue. Fields, in order: clone size, V gene, D gene, J gene, CDR3 DNA, CDR3 protein. D genes are given only for firm matches. Size tells how often a clone was seen (once, few, many) or the class of an expanded clone, and some rows leave it out.

>NA|TRBV13|NA|TRBJ1-2
TGTGCCAGCAGCTTCAGGGGTTACAGCTATGGCTACACCTTC
CASSFRGYSYGYTF
>NA|TRBV7-6|NA|TRBJ2-2
TGTGCCAGCAGCTTACTTGTAGGGGCAGCCTTCACCGGGGAGCTGTTTTTT
CASSLLVGAAFTGELFF
>NA|TRBV7-8|NA|TRBJ1-1
TGTGCCAGCAGCCGACTGGAGACTGAAGCTTTCTTT
CASSRLETEAFF
>few|TRBV11-3|TRBD1|TRBJ1-1
TGTGCCAGCAGCTTAGGGACAGGCGCTGAAGCTTTCTTT
CASSLGTGAEAFF
>NA|TRBV28|NA|TRBJ2-7
TGTGCCAGCCGAGTCAGGGACTACGAGCAGTACTTC
CASRVRDYEQYF
>NA|TRBV6-6|TRBD1|TRBJ2-7
TGTGCCAGCAGTTACCTGGGACAGGGGATCTACGAGCAGTACTTC
CASSYLGQGIYEQYF
>NA|TRBV10-3|TRBD1|TRBJ1-6
TGTGCCATCTCAGGGGGGAATTCACCCCTCCACTTT
CAISGGNSPLHF
>NA|TRBV28|TRBD1|TRBJ2-7
TGTGCCAGCAGTCGTAGGACAGGGGGCTCCTACGAGCAGTACTTC
CASSRRTGGSYEQYF
>NA|TRBV2|TRBD1|TRBJ2-7
TGTGCCAGCAGTGGGACAGGGACCTACGAGCAGTACTTC
CASSGTGTYEQYF
>NA|TRBV28|TRBD1|TRBJ1-2
TGTGCCAGCAGTTTAGGGGTCAGGGGGACCTATGGCTACACCTTC
CASSLGVRGTYGYTF
>NA|TRBV19|TRBD2|TRBJ2-5
TGTGCCAGTAGTATAGTCCTAGGACTAGCGGCTGAGACCCAGTACTTC
CASSIVLGLAAETQYF
>NA|TRBV6-2/TRBV6-3|TRBD1|TRBJ2-6
TGTGCCAGCAGTTACGGGCGGGACAGGGGGATCTCTGGGGCCAACGTCCTGACTTTC
CASSYGRDRGISGANVLTF
>few|TRBV5-1|TRBD2|TRBJ2-3
TGCGCCAGCAGCTCCCGGACTAGCGGACCAGATACGCAGTATTTT
CASSSRTSGPDTQYF
>few|TRBV11-1|TRBD2|TRBJ2-1
TGTGCCAGCAGCATCGGACTAGCCCGCAATGAGCAGTTCTTC
CASSIGLARNEQFF
>NA|TRBV7-8|NA|TRBJ1-1
TGTGCCAGCAGCTTGGACCAGGGGTACAATGAAGCTTTCTTT
CASSLDQGYNEAFF
>once|TRBV10-3|NA|TRBJ2-2
TGTGCCGCCCGGCCGAGTAGCGGTTACACCGGGGAGCTGTTTTTT
CAARPSSGYTGELFF
>NA|TRBV24-1|NA|TRBJ2-7
TGTGCCACCAGTGATTTCCGGGGAGAGCAGTACTTC
CATSDFRGEQYF
>few|TRBV11-2|TRBD2|TRBJ2-3
TGTGCCAGCAGCCCCCAGACTAGCGGGAGGGCCTCAGATACGCAGTATTTT
CASSPQTSGRASDTQYF
>NA|TRBV24-1|NA|TRBJ2-3
TGTGCCACCAGTGATTTCTCCCAGGGGATGGATACGCAGTATTTT
CATSDFSQGMDTQYF
>NA|TRBV28|TRBD2|TRBJ2-1
TGTGCCAGCAGTTCCGGGATAGCGGGAGTCCACGAGCAGTTCTTC
CASSSGIAGVHEQFF
>NA|TRBV7-9|TRBD1|TRBJ1-2
TGTGCCAGCAGCATCGGGACAGCTCACTATGGCTACACCTTC
CASSIGTAHYGYTF
>NA|TRBV4-3|NA|TRBJ2-3
TGCGCCAGCCCACAAGGAGGTGGCACAGATACGCAGTATTTT
CASPQGGGTDTQYF
>once|TRBV6-5|TRBD2|TRBJ2-3
TGTGCCAGCACTAGCGGGAGTTTCACAGATACGCAGTATTTT
CASTSGSFTDTQYF
>NA|TRBV5-1|TRBD1|TRBJ1-6
TGCGCCAGCAGCATCGAATTGACAGGGAGCTCCTATAATTCACCCCTCCACTTT
CASSIELTGSSYNSPLHF
>few|TRBV7-7|TRBD2|TRBJ2-1
TGTGCTAGCAGCCAAGGACTAGCGGCACAATACAATGAGCAGTTCTTC
CASSQGLAAQYNEQFF
>NA|TRBV7-3|TRBD1|TRBJ2-3
TGTGCCAGCAGCCCCCTGGGACAGGGAAGCACAGATACGCAGTATTTT
CASSPLGQGSTDTQYF
>NA|TRBV23-1|TRBD2|TRBJ2-3
TGCGCCAGCAGTCACCATCCGGCGGGGGGGCGGGATACGCAGTATTTT
CASSHHPAGGRDTQYF
>NA|TRBV27|TRBD2|TRBJ2-5
TGTGCCAGCAATAACCACGGGACTACACCTACCCAGTACTTC
CASNNHGTTPTQYF
>few|TRBV9|NA|TRBJ2-7
TGTGCCAGCAGCGTTGGGAACGCGGGCTACGAGCAGTACTTC
CASSVGNAGYEQYF
>once|TRBV5-1|NA|TRBJ1-2
TGCGCCAGCCGCCCAGGACAGATGGATGGCTACACCTTC
CASRPGQMDGYTF